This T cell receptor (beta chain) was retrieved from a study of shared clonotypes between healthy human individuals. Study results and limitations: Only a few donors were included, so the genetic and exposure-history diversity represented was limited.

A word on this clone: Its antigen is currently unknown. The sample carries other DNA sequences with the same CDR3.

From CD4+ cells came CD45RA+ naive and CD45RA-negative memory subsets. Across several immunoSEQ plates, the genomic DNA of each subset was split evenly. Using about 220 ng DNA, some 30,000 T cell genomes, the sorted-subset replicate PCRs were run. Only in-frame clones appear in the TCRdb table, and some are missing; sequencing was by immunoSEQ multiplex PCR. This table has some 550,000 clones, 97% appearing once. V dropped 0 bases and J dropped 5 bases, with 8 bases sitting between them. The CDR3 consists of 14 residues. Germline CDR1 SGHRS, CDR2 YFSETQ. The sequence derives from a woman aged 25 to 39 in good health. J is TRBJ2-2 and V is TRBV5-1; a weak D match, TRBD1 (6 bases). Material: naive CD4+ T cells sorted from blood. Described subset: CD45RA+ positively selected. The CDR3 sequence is CASSLGRGTGELFF. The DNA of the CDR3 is TGCGCCAGCAGCTTGGGCAGGGGAACCGGGGAGCTGTTTTTT.